This T cell receptor (beta chain) was sequenced in a study of read filtering for tumor transcriptome and immune sequencing. V gave up 8 bases and J gave up 0 bases; unmatched junction bases: 2. Germline CDR1 and CDR2: KGHSH and LQKENI. This CDR3 has 14 amino acids. The library was built from roughly 400 ng RNA with molecular barcoded adaptors for alpha/delta and beta/gamma chains. From the reads, TCRdb called clonotypes with MiXCR, one entry per CDR3 protein. Among around 140,000 distinct CDR3 sequences listed, less than 15% were seen once. J is TRBJ2-3 and V is TRBV18; 10 bases agree with TRBD2. The TCR comes from a donor at least 40 years old with multiple myeloma. The sequenced material came from a population of CD138-negative cells sorted from bone marrow. CDR3 region: CASQAGGSTDTQYF. CDR3 coding DNA: TGTGCCAGCCAAGCGGGAGGGAGCACAGATACGCAGTATTTT.